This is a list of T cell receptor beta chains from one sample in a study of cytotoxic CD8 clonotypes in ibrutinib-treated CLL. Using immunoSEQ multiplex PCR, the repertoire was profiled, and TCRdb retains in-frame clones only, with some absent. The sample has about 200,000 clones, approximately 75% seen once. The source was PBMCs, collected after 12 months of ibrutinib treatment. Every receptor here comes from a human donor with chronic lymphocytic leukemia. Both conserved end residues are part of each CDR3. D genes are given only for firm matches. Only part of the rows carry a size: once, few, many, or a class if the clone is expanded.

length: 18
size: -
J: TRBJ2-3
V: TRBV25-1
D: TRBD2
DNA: TGTGCCAGCAGTGAAGATAGCGGGAGATTAATTGGGGCAGATACGCAGTATTTT
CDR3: CASSEDSGRLIGADTQYF

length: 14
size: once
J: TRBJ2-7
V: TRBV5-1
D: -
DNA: TGCGCCAGCAGCTTAGGTTCGGGGTTCTACGAGCAGTACTTC
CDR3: CASSLGSGFYEQYF

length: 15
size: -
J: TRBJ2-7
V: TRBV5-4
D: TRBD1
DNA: TGTGCCAGCAGCGGAGGGACAGGGTTGGAGTACGAGCAGTACTTC
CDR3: CASSGGTGLEYEQYF

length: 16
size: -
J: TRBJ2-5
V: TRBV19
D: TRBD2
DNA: TGTGCCAGTAGTATTATGGGCGGGAGGGCCCAAGAGACCCAGTACTTC
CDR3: CASSIMGGRAQETQYF

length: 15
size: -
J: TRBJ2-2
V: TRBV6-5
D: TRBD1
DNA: TGTGCCAGCAGTGCACCGGGACAGGGTACCGGGGAGCTGTTTTTT
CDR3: CASSAPGQGTGELFF

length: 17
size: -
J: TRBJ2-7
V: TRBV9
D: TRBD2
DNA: TGTGCCAGCAGCGAGAGGGATAGCGGGAGTACAACCTACGAGCAGTACTTC
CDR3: CASSERDSGSTTYEQYF

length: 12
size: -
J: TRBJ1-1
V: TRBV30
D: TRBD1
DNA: TGTGCCTGGGGACAGGGCGAGATTGAAGCTTTCTTT
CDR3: CAWGQGEIEAFF

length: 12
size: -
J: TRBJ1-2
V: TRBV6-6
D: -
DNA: TGTGCCAGCGGTTGGGGGCTGGGTGGCTACACCTTC
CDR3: CASGWGLGGYTF

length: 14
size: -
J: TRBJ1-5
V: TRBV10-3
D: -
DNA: TGTGCCATCAGTGAGAGGCGGGACGTTCAGCCCCAGCATTTT
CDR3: CAISERRDVQPQHF

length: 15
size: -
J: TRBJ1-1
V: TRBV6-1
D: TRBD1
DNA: TGTGCCACCAGGGACAGGGGGCTTCAGAACACTGAAGCTTTCTTT
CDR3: CATRDRGLQNTEAFF

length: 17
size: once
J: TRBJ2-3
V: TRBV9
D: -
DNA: TGTGCCAGCAGCGTAGCCCTAGTCCGTCAGGGGTCGGATACGCAGTATTTT
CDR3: CASSVALVRQGSDTQYF

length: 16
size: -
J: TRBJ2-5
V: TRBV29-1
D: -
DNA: TGCAGCGTTGATAGGGTTAGCGGCTTAAACCAAGAGACCCAGTACTTC
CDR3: CSVDRVSGLNQETQYF

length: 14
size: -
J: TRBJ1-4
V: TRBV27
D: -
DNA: TGTGCCAGCAGTTCTAGCCTGATTGGGGAAAAACTGTTTTTT
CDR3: CASSSSLIGEKLFF

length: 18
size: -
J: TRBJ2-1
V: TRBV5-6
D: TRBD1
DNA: TGTGCCAGCAGCTTGGAGGGGACAGGGGACAGCTCCTACAATGAGCAGTTCTTC
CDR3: CASSLEGTGDSSYNEQFF